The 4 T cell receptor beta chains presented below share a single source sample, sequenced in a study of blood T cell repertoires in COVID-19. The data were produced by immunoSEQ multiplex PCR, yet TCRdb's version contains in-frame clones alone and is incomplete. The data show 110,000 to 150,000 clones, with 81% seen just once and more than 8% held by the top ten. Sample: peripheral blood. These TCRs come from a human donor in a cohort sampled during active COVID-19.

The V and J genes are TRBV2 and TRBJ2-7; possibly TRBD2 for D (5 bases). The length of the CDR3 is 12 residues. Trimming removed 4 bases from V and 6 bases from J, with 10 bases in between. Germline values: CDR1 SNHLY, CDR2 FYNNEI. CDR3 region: CASSVGEGEQYF. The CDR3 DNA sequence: TGTGCCAGCAGTGTCGGAGAGGGCGAGCAGTACTTC.

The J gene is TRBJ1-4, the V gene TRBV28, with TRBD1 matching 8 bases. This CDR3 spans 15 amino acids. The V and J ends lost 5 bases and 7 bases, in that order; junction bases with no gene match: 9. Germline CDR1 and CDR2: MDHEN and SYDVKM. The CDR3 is CASSTSQGAFEKLFF. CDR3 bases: TGTGCCAGCAGTACCTCTCAGGGGGCCTTTGAAAAACTGTTTTTT.

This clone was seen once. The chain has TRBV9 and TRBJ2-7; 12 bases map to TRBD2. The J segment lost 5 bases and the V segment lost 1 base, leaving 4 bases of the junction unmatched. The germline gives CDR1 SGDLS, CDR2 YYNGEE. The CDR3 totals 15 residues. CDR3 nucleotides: TGTGCCAGCAGCGTATTCCCTAGCGGGAGGGACGAGCAGTACTTC. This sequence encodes CASSVFPSGRDEQYF.

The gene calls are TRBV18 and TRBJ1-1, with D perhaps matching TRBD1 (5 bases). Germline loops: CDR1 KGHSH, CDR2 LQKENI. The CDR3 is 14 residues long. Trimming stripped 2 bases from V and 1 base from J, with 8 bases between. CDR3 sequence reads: CASSPTQGNTEAFF. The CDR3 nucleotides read TGTGCCAGCTCACCAACGCAGGGGAACACTGAAGCTTTCTTT.